This T cell receptor beta chain was sequenced in a study of shared clonotypes between healthy human individuals (dated by TCRdb to about 2020). Regarding the study in general: The cohort included a few men and two women between 18 and 49 years of age. For each donor, CD4 naive and CD4 memory were each given three plates, CD8 naive was given two plates, and CD8 memory was given one plate. The study deeply sequenced blood TCR repertoires of roughly five healthy adults to estimate repertoire size and the extent of clonotype sharing between individuals. Different laboratories and diverse techniques were used to prepare libraries and sequence TCR repertoires, to increase sequencing depth and limit assay-specific biases. Per donor, leukapheresis produced somewhere between about 0.94 and 9.5 billion PBMCs.

Points on this clone: Its antigen is unknown. No much larger clone is present one base from it, and per-base qualities are unavailable.

Using the deep immunoSEQ assay, TCR CDR3 regions were amplified from genomic DNA by multiplex PCR. For each cell subset, the extracted genomic DNA was distributed evenly across all wells of several immunoSEQ 96-well plates, and each plate served as one replicate. For sorted subsets, 200 to 250 ng genomic DNA, equal to about 30,000 T cell genomes, was loaded into each replicate PCR. Purified libraries were quantified with a Qubit 3.0 fluorometer, sized on a Bioanalyzer 2100, and re-quantified with the KAPA Library Quantification kit. Each immunoSEQ 96-well plate was sequenced on its own single-read 150-cycle Illumina NextSeq 550 flow cell. Turning to the authors' computational methods: Because the immunoSEQ output included only junctional sequences and no quality scores, the filtering could not be the same as the filtering used for full-length reads. Sequences were annotated with PyIR, a Python wrapper for IgBLAST v1.9, and V/J genes and CDR3 were assigned using IMGT germline references. Reads were filtered out if the reads had weak V/J assignments (E-value above 1e-6), no CDR3, stop codons, out-of-frame junctions, or ambiguous translated residues. A V3J clonotype was defined by an identical inferred V gene, J gene, and CDR3 amino acid sequence. Percentage overlap between repertoires was computed as shared unique clonotypes divided by the size of the smaller repertoire. Richness of each repertoire was evaluated using RTK rarefaction, the Chao1 estimator, and Recon v2.1 estimates of unobserved clonotypes. OLGA was used to compute generation probabilities for all TCRbeta clonotypes that the gDNA method yielded from a few donors. TCRdb obtained this table from immuneACCESS and retained in-frame rearrangements with V and J assigned. These tables miss some clones; where compared with another copy, unresolved V genes account for less than half of the shortfall, and the remainder is unexplained. The V and J calls and clone size are taken from that table; D and trimming were inferred from the DNA. The sample table shows millions of clones, and about 95% are seen once. The ten most abundant clones make up approximately 1.2% of the sample.

Broad study findings and their caveats: Pairwise subsampling led to the expectation that sequencing depth would affect the degree of clonotype sharing among donors. Across a few donors, approximately 4.6% of naive CD4, approximately 3.6% of naive CD8, under 2.5% of memory CD4, and roughly 0.4% of memory CD8 clonotypes were shared. Naive subsets generally had larger estimated clonotype richness than memory subsets. Only blood was sampled, and tissue TCR repertoires likely differ from those in blood. Even with the large sequencing depth, rarefaction of the sorted-subset datasets indicated that sequencing was incomplete. The genetic and exposure-history diversity represented was limited by the small number of donors. Compared with non-shared clonotypes, the clonotypes found in all four sorted-subset donors had higher generation probabilities.

CD8 naive samples were CD45RO-negative cells positively selected for CCR7, giving a CD45RA+CCR7+ population that excluded TemRA cells. The donors were healthy, HIV-negative adults who had no recently reported acute infections or vaccinations. Every donor was a Caucasian adult residing in Nashville, Tennessee, USA. After blood collection by leukapheresis, PBMCs were isolated using Ficoll-Histopaque density gradient centrifugation and then cryopreserved in the vapor phase of liquid nitrogen. Analytical flow cytometry was used to check the purity and quantity of each magnetically sorted T cell population. Genomic DNA was isolated from each sorted fraction and quantified by UV absorbance on a Nanodrop 2000c. CDR1 and CDR2, looked up from the germline V gene (reference sequence), are GTSNPN and SVGIG. Trimming leaves V shorter by 2 bases and J shorter by 5 bases, with the junction holding 10 bases beyond the gene matches. From cysteine to phenylalanine, the CDR3 is 15 amino acids long. Only the CDR3 part of the read is kept: 45 bases, read in frame from the first base.

The sample comprised naive CD8+ T cells sorted from blood. This specimen's cell subset or site label, interpreted: CD45RA+CCR7+. Recombination linked TRBV30 to TRBJ2-7; the central 9 bases match TRBD1. This sequence originates from a man in his late teens or twenties in good health. The CDR3 region: CAWSSGQGLFHEQYF. The DNA sequence is TGTGCCTGGAGTTCGGGACAGGGTCTTTTCCACGAGCAGTACTTC.